This entry describes one T cell receptor (beta chain). A process of 5'RACE template switching, which added a universal primer site and UMIs, was used to make TCR cDNA. TCRdb re-analysed the 5' RACE reads in MiXCR, keeping a single row per CDR3 protein. This sample has around 340,000 distinct CDR3 sequences, with around an eighth found just once. This sample is drawn from a study of T cells after yellow fever vaccination. V was clipped by 6 bases and J by 2 bases, with 8 bases between them. This CDR3 is 13 amino acids long. The sequences come from CD4+ T cells sorted from PBMCs, collected 15 days after the yellow fever booster vaccination. V usage is TRBV12-3 or TRBV12-4 and J usage is TRBJ2-1; D unresolved. This clonotype was sampled from a man between 18 and 29 years old who received the YFV17D yellow fever vaccine. The DNA for the CDR3 is TGTGCCAGCAGCGAGAGAGCCTACAATGAGCAGTTCTTC. It specifies CASSERAYNEQFF.